This T cell receptor beta chain was profiled in a study of siplizumab effects on memory and regulatory T cells. Findings of the study overall: The authors mapped only a minor fraction of alloreactive clones to unstimulated subsets. Roughly 75-95% of proliferating CD4+ or CD8+ clones defied assignment to a naive or memory phenotype. A major contribution to the alloresponse seemed to be made by naive T cells, which seemed more diverse than memory cells. Proof of suppressive function in proliferating Tregs from siplizumab cultures was not established.

Assay used: immunoSEQ multiplex PCR; TCRdb lists only in-frame clones, some missing. Of over 100,000 clones listed, roughly 90% are singletons. About this clone: Its antigen is unidentified.

The V end lost 8 bases, the J end lost 7 bases, and 16 bases lay between the germline ends. CDR1 is ENHRY, CDR2 SYGVKD, per germline. The CDR3 extends over 13 amino acids. Sample: CD4+ T cells sorted from blood. This chain connects TRBV10-3 to TRBJ2-3; possibly TRBD1 or TRBD2 for D (5 bases each). This TCR was recovered from a human donor in good health. CDR3 residues: CAIGDRAVHTQYF. As DNA, the CDR3 is TGTGCCATCGGGGACCGGGCCGTTCATACGCAGTATTTT.